The source of this T cell receptor beta chain is a study of shared clonotypes between healthy human individuals. General study points: Shared clonotypes across all four donors exceeded non-shared ones in generation probability.

Measured with immunoSEQ multiplex PCR; TCRdb has only the in-frame clones, and not every one. The sample has about 1 million clones, approximately 76% seen once. A CD45RA-negative memory subset and a CD45RA+ naive subset were separated from the CD4+ cells. Concerning this clone: Antigen specificity is unknown.

This CDR3 contains 14 residues. V shed 2 bases and J shed 3 bases, with 9 bases lying between them. The germline CDR1 and CDR2 sequences are MNHEY and SVGAGI. The chain joins TRBV6-5 to TRBJ2-3; no clear D gene. The sequence was collected from a man younger than 35 in good health. Material: memory CD4+ T cells sorted from blood. Documented subset: CD45RA-negative fraction. The CDR3 DNA reads TGTGCCAGCAGTTACGGGCAGGCGACAGATACGCAGTATTTT. It yields the protein CASSYGQATDTQYF.